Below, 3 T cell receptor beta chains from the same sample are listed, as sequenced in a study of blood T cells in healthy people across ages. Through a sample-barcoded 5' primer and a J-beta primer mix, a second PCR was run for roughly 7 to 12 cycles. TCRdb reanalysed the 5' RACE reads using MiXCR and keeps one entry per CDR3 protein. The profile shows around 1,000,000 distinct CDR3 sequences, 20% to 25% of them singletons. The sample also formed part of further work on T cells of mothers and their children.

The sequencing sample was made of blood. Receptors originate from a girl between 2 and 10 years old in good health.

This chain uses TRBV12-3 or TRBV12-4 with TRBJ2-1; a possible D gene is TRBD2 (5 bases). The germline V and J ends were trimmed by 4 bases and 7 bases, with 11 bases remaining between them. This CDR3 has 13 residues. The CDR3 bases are TGTGCCAGCAGTTGGGATGTAGCGAATGAGCAGTTCTTC. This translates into CASSWDVANEQFF.

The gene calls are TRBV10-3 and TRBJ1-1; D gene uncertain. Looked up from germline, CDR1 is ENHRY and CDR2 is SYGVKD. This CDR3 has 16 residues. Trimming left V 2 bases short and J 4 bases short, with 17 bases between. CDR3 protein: CAISEPITGESTEAFF. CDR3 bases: TGTGCCATCAGTGAGCCCATCACGGGTGAGAGCACTGAAGCTTTCTTT.

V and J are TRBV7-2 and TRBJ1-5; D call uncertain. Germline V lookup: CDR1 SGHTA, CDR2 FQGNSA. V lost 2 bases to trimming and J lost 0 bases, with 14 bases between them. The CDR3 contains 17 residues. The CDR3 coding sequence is TGTGCCAGCAGCTTACTCTGGTTAGTCGATAGCAATCAGCCCCAGCATTTT. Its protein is CASSLLWLVDSNQPQHF.